A selection of T cell receptor beta chains follows, all from one sample in a study of human CD8 memory T cell subsets. Reanalyzing the 5' RACE reads, TCRdb keeps one entry per CDR3 protein, without DNA. The sample is made up of around 11,000 distinct CDR3 sequences, and the top ten hold 8% to 10% of it. The sequencing input was CD8+ stem-like memory T cells (TSCM and TCM) sorted from PBMCs. These receptors all stem from a human donor in good health. Each CDR3 is given with its conserved first and last residue. The order of the fields is CDR3 protein, J gene, clone size, V gene. Rows may omit the clone size; those that give it use once, few, many or a size class.

cdr3_aa: CASSFGASGNQETQYF
j_call: TRBJ2-5
clone_size: medium-sized
v_call: TRBV12-3/TRBV12-4

cdr3_aa: CSVDPSGENTDTQYF
j_call: TRBJ2-3
clone_size: medium-sized
v_call: TRBV29-1

cdr3_aa: CASSPGVAEAFF
j_call: TRBJ1-1
clone_size: .
v_call: TRBV19

cdr3_aa: CASSSSGGVLAGELFF
j_call: TRBJ2-2
clone_size: .
v_call: TRBV19

cdr3_aa: CASSLVPSSPFEQYF
j_call: TRBJ2-7
clone_size: .
v_call: TRBV28

cdr3_aa: CASSPTGSSYEQYF
j_call: TRBJ2-7
clone_size: .
v_call: TRBV7-8

cdr3_aa: CASSLWGTSANEQFF
j_call: TRBJ2-1
clone_size: .
v_call: TRBV7-2

cdr3_aa: CASSDRTSGSSYEQYF
j_call: TRBJ2-7
clone_size: medium-sized
v_call: TRBV7-8

cdr3_aa: CSVVVPARAPNTEAFF
j_call: TRBJ1-1
clone_size: .
v_call: TRBV29-1

cdr3_aa: CASSFPGGYEQYF
j_call: TRBJ2-7
clone_size: medium-sized
v_call: TRBV12-3/TRBV12-4

cdr3_aa: CSASPGDLSYEQYF
j_call: TRBJ2-7
clone_size: .
v_call: TRBV20-1

cdr3_aa: CASSLDREGTGELFF
j_call: TRBJ2-2
clone_size: .
v_call: TRBV5-6

cdr3_aa: CASSYSGNSGGAWDTQYF
j_call: TRBJ2-3
clone_size: .
v_call: TRBV6-5

cdr3_aa: CSARDVLTARLNQPQHF
j_call: TRBJ1-5
clone_size: .
v_call: TRBV20-1

cdr3_aa: CAIRGLNTGELFF
j_call: TRBJ2-2
clone_size: .
v_call: TRBV10-3

cdr3_aa: CASSDRVAEAFF
j_call: TRBJ1-1
clone_size: medium-sized
v_call: TRBV12-3/TRBV12-4

cdr3_aa: CANARTDYGYTF
j_call: TRBJ1-2
clone_size: .
v_call: TRBV2

cdr3_aa: CSVPDLRDMIDTQYF
j_call: TRBJ2-3
clone_size: .
v_call: TRBV20-1

cdr3_aa: CASSLATGGRPKLFF
j_call: TRBJ1-4
clone_size: .
v_call: TRBV27